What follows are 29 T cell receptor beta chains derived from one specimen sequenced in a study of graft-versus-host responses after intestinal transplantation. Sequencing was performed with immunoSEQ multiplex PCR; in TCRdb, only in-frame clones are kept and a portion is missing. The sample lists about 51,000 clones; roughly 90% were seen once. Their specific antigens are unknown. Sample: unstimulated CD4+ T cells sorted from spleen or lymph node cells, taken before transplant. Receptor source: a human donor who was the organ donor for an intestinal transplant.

DNA for the CDR3: TGTGCCAGCAGCCCCAGGGTAGCGGGAGAGACCCAGTACTTC. This sequence encodes CASSPRVAGETQYF. This chain links TRBV9 with TRBJ2-5; 7 nucleotides align to TRBD2. The V gene end was trimmed by 4 bases and the J gene end by 4 bases; junction bases not matched to a gene: 7. Germline lookup yields CDR1 SGDLS and CDR2 YYNGEE. There are 14 residues in the CDR3.

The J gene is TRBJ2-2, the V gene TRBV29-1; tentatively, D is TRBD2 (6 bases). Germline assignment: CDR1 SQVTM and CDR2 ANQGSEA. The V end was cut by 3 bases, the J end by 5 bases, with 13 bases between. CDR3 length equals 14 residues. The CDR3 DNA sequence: TGCAGCGTTGATCTGACTAGGAGTACCGGGGAGCTGTTTTTT. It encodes CSVDLTRSTGELFF.

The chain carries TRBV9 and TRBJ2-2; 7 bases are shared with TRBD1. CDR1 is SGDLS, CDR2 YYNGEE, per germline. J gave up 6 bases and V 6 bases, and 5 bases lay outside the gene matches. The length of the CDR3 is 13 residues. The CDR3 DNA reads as TGTGCCAGCACCGACAGGGATGCCGGGGAGCTGTTTTTT. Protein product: CASTDRDAGELFF.

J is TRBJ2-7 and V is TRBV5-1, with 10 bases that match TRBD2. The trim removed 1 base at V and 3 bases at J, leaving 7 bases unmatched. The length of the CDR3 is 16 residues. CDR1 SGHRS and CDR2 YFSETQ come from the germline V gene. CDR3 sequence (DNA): TGCGCCAGCAGCTTGACCGGGACTAGCGCCGACTACGAGCAGTACTTC. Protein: CASSLTGTSADYEQYF.

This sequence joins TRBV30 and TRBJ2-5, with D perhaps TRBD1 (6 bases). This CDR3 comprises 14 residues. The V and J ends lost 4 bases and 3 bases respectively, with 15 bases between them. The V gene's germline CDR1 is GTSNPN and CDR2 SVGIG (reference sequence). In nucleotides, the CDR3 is TGTGCCTGGAATCTTCCAGGGGCGGAAGAGACCCAGTACTTC. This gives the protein CAWNLPGAEETQYF.

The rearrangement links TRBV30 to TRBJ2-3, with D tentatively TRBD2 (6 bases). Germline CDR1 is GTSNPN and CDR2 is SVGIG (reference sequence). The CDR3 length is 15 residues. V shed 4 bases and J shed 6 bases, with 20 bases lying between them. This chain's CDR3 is CAWTPTSFGGDTQYF. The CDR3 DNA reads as TGTGCCTGGACTCCCACTAGTTTTGGGGGGGATACGCAGTATTTT. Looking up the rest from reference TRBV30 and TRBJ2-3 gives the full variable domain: SQTIHQWPATLVQPVGSPLSLECTVEGTSNPNLYWYRQAAGRGLQLLFYSVGIGQISSEVPQNLSASRPQDRQFILSSKKLLLSDSGFYLCAWTPTSFGGDTQYFGPGTRLTVL.

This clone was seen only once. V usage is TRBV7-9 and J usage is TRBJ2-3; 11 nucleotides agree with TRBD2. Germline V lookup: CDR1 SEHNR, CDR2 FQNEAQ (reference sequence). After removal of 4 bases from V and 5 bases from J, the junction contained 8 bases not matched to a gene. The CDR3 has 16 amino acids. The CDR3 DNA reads TGTGCCAGCAGCTACAAACTAGCGGGAGAAGTAGATACGCAGTATTTT. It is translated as CASSYKLAGEVDTQYF.

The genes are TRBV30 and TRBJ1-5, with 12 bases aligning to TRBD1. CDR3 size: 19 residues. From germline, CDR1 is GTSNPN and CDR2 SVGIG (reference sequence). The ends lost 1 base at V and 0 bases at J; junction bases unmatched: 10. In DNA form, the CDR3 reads TGTGCCTGGAGTGGACTCCGGGACAGGGGGCACGTTAGCAATCAGCCCCAGCATTTT. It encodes CAWSGLRDRGHVSNQPQHF.

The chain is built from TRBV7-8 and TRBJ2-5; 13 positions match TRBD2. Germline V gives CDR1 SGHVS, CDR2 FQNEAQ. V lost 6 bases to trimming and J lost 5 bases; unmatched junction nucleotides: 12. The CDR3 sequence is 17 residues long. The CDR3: CASRPLYGTSGKETQYF. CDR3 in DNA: TGTGCCAGCAGACCTCTCTACGGGACTAGCGGGAAGGAGACCCAGTACTTC.

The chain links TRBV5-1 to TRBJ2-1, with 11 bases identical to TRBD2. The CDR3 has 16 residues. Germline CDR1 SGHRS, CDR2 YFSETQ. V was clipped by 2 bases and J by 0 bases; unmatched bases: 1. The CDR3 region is CASSFTSGSSYNEQFF. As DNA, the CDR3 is TGCGCCAGCAGCTTTACTAGCGGGAGCTCCTACAATGAGCAGTTCTTC.

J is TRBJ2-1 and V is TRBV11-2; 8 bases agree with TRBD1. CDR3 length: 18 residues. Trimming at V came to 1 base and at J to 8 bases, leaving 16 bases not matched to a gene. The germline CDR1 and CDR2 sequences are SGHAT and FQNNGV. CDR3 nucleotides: TGTGCCAGCAGCTTAGGCAGGGTGGACAGGGTGTATCGCGATGAGCAGTTCTTC. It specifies CASSLGRVDRVYRDEQFF.

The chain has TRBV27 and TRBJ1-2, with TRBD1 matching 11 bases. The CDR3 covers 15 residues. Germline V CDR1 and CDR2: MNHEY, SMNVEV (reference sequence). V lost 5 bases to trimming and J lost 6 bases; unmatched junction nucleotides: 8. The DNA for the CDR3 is TGTGCCAGCAGTCCGTGGACAGGGGGCCGCAATGGCTACACCTTC. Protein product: CASSPWTGGRNGYTF.

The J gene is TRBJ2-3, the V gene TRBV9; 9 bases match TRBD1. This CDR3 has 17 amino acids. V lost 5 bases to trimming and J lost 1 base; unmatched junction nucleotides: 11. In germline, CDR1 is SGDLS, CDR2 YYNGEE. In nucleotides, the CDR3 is TGTGCCAGCAGTGATATTACAGGGGGCGCCGGCACAGATACGCAGTATTTT. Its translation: CASSDITGGAGTDTQYF.

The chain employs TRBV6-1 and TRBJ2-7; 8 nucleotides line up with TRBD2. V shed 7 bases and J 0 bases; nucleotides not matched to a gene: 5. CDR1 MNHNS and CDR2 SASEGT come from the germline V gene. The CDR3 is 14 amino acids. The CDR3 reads CASTASGHSYEQYF. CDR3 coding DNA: TGTGCCAGCACGGCTAGCGGGCACTCCTACGAGCAGTACTTC.

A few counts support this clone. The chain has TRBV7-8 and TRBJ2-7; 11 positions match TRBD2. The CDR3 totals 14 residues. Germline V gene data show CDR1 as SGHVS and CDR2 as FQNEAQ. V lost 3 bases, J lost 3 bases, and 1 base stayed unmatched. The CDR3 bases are TGTGCCAGCAGCTTCACTAGCGGGAGCTACGAGCAGTACTTC. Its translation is CASSFTSGSYEQYF.

The CDR3 region has the DNA TGCGCCAGCAGCTTGGGCGGGAGTAACAATGAGCAGTTCTTC. This codes for CASSLGGSNNEQFF. This sequence joins TRBV5-1 and TRBJ2-1, with 7 bases matching TRBD2. The length of the CDR3 is 14 residues. J lost 5 bases, V lost 0 bases, and 2 bases had no gene match. Germline values: CDR1 SGHRS, CDR2 YFSETQ.

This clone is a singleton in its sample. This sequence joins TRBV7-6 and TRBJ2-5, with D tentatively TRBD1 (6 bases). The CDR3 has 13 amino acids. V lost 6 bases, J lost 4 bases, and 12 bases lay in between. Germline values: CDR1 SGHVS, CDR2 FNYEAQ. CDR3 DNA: TGTGCCAGCAGTACGCGCAGGGGAGAGACCCAGTACTTC. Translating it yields CASSTRRGETQYF.

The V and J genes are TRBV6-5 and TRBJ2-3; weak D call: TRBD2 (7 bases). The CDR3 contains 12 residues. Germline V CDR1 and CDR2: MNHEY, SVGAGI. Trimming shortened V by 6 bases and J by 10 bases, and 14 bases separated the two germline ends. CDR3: CASRQMRGPQYF. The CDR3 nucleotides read TGTGCCAGCAGACAGATGCGGGGGCCGCAGTATTTT.

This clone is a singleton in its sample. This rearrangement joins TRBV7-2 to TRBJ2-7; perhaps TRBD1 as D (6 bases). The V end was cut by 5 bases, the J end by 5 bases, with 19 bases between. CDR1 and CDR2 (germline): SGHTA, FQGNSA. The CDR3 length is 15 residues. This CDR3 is CASSPSGTLLDEQYF. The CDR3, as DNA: TGTGCCAGCAGCCCCTCCGGGACACTTCTTGACGAGCAGTACTTC.

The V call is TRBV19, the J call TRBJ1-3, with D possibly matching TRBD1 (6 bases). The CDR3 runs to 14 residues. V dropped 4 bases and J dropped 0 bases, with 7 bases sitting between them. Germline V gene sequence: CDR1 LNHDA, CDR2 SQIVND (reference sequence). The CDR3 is CASSRQVSGNTIYF. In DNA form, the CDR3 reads TGTGCCAGTAGTAGACAGGTCTCTGGAAACACCATATATTTT.

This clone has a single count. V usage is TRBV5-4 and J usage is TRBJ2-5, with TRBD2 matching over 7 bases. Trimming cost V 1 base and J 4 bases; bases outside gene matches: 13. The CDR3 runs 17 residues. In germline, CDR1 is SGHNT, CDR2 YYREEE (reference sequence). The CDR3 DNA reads TGTGCCAGCAGCTTGTTAAGTCTAGCGGAAGGCGGAGAGACCCAGTACTTC. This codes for CASSLLSLAEGGETQYF.

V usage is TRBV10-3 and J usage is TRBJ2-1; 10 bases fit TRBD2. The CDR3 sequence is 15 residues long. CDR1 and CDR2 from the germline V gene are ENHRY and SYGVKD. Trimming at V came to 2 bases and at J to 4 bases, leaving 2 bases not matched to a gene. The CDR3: CAISETSGIYNEQFF. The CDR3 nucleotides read TGTGCCATCAGTGAGACTAGCGGGATTTACAATGAGCAGTTCTTC.

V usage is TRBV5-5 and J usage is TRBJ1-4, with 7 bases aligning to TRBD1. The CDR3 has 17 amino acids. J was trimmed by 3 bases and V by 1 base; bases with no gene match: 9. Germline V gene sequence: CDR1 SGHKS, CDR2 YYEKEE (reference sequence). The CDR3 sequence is CASSLTATGRPNEKLFF. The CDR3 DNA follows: TGTGCCAGCAGCTTGACCGCGACAGGGCGACCTAATGAAAAACTGTTTTTT.

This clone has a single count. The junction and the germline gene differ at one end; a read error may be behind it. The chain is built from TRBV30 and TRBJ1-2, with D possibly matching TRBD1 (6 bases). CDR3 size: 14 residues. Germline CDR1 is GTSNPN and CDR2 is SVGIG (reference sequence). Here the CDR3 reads CAWRTGSFNYGCTF. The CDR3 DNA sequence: TGTGCCTGGAGAACAGGGAGCTTTAACTATGGCTGCACCTTC.

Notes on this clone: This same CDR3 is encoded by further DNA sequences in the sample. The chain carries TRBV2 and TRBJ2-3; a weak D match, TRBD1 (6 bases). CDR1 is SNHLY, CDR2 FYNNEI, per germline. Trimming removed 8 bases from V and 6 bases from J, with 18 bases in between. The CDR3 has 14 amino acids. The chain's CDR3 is CASGGHLKYDTQYF. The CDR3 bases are TGTGCCAGCGGGGGCCACCTGAAGTATGATACGCAGTATTTT.

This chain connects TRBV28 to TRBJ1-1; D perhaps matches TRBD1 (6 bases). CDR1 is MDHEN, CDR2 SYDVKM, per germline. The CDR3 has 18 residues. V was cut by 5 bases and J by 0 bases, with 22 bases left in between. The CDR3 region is CASSPYRDFIRLNTEAFF. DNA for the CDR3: TGTGCCAGCAGTCCTTACAGGGATTTTATTCGATTGAACACTGAAGCTTTCTTT.

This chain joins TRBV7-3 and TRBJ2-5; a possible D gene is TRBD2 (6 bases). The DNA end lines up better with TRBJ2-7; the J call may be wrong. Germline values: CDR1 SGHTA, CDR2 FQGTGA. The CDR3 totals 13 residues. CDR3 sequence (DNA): TGTGCCAGCAGCCCACGGGAAGCGGGCGAGCAGTACTTC. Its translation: CASSPREAGEQYF.

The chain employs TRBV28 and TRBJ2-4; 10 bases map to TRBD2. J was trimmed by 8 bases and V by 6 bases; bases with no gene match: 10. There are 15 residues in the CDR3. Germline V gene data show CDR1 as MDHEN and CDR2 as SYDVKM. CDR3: CASRGFSGRRDIQYF. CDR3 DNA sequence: TGTGCCAGCAGGGGTTTTAGCGGGAGGCGGGACATTCAGTACTTC.

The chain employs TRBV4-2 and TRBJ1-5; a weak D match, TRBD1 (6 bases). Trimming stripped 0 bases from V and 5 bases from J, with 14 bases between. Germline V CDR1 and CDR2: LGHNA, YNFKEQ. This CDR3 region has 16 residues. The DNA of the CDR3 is TGTGCCAGCAGCCAAGACTTGGCGAAGGGGGATCAGCCCCAGCATTTT. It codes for CASSQDLAKGDQPQHF.